The clone carrying this T cell receptor beta chain occurred a few times. Its antigen is currently unknown. Next came a second PCR, run for roughly 6 to 11 cycles, which used a sample-barcoded 5' primer along with a J-beta primer mix. MiXCR was run by TCRdb on the 5' RACE reads, yielding one entry per CDR3 protein. The sample includes about 1.6 million distinct CDR3 sequences, roughly 32% of them seen just once. The CDR3 sequence is 14 residues long. The sample originates from a study of blood T cells in healthy people across ages. General observations from the study: Diversity figures based on one million T cells were deemed too low. The percentage of naive T cells correlated strongly with TCR beta diversity.

Each donor was a healthy Caucasian individual from Russia, aged roughly 6 to 90. The sample, approximately 10 milliliters of peripheral blood, was drawn from each donor. Sequencing input: blood. This rearrangement joins TRBV21-1 to TRBJ2-7. TRBV21-1 is a pseudogene segment. This clonotype was sampled from a woman between 25 and 40 years old in good health. The CDR3 nucleotides read TGTGCCAGCAGCAAAAACGCAGGCTCCTACGAGCAGTACTTC. This translates into CASSKNAGSYEQYF.